The TCR beta chain under discussion was sequenced for a study of CD8+CD57+ T cells in acquired aplastic anemia. Study overall: The mean DNA yield obtained from sorted CD4+ and CD8+ cells came to approximately 3.2 ug.

The CDR3 is 15 residues long. Worth noting for this clonotype: Its antigen remains unidentified. A read error may be the cause here, since a much bigger clone is one base away.

Patients included in sequencing had previously demonstrated CD8+CD57+ cell expansion by flow cytometry. Every patient was diagnosed with severe acquired aplastic anemia. The study, taken as a whole, reports: Overlapping CD8+ CDR3 repertoires of patients and controls contained roughly 29 shared sequences.

Genomic DNA constituted the template upon which TCR beta VDJ and CDR3 profiling was performed. Each CDR3 protein is one row after TCRdb ran MiXCR on the reads. The sample lists about 180,000 distinct CDR3 sequences, around 50% seen once, with approximately 13% in the top ten. Sequencing was carried out using sorted CD4+, CD8+, or CD8+CD57+ T cells (not recorded which) from PBMCs. The chain recombines TRBV12-3 or TRBV12-4 with TRBJ1-4; 7 bases match TRBD1. The receptor was derived from a human donor with aplastic anemia. The CDR3 spells CASSRPTGPNEELFF. DNA of the CDR3: TGTGCCAGCAGCCGGCCGACAGGGCCTAATGAAGAACTGTTTTTT.